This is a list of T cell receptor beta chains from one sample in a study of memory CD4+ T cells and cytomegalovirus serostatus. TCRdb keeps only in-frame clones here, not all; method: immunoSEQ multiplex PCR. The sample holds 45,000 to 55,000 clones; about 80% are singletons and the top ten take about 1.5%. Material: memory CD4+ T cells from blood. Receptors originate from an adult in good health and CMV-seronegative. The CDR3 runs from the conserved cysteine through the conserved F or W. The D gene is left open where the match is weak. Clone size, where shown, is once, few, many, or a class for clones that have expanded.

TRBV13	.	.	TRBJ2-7	CASSLTSTYEQYF	TGTGCCAGCAGCTTAACGAGTACCTACGAGCAGTACTTC
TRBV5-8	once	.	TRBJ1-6	CASSLNSPLHF	TGTGCCAGCAGCTTGAATTCACCCCTCCACTTT
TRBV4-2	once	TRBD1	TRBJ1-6	CASSHIQGGLYNSPLHF	TGTGCCAGCAGTCATATACAGGGGGGCCTCTATAATTCACCCCTCCACTTT
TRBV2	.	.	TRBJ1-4	CASRPPRFNEKLFF	TGTGCCAGCAGACCTCCGAGGTTTAATGAAAAACTGTTTTTT
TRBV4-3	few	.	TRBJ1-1	CASSPNPRTNTEAFF	TGCGCCAGCAGCCCTAATCCCCGGACGAACACTGAAGCTTTCTTT
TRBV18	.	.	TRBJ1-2	CASSPQLIQEGNENGYTF	TGTGCCAGCTCACCACAGCTTATTCAGGAGGGGAACGAGAATGGCTACACCTTC
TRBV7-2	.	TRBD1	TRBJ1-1	CASSPTNRGPEAFF	TGTGCCAGCAGCCCAACTAACAGGGGCCCTGAAGCTTTCTTT
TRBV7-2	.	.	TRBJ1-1	CASSLEGGLLNTEAFF	TGTGCCAGCAGCTTAGAGGGCGGGTTACTGAACACTGAAGCTTTCTTT
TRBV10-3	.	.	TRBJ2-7	CAISDQGYEQYF	TGTGCCATCAGCGACCAGGGGTACGAGCAGTACTTC
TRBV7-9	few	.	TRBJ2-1	CASSPGLRHNEQFF	TGTGCCAGCAGCCCAGGACTGAGACACAATGAGCAGTTCTTC
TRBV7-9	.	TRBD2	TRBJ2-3	CASSVWTSRPGLGTQYF	TGTGCCAGCAGCGTATGGACTAGTCGACCCGGCCTTGGTACGCAGTATTTT
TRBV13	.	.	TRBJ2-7	CASSFTGGNAYEQYF	TGTGCCAGCAGCTTTACCGGCGGGAACGCCTACGAGCAGTACTTC
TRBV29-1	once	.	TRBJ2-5	CSVQEGLETQYF	TGCAGCGTTCAGGAGGGTTTAGAGACCCAGTACTTC
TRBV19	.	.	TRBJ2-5	CASNRGQVQETQYF	TGTGCCAGTAATCGTGGGCAGGTCCAAGAGACCCAGTACTTC
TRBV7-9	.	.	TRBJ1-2	CASSLGVGPIEF	TGTGCCAGCAGCTTGGGGGTCGGTCCTATTGAGTTC
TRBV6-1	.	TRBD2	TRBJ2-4	CASSVQLAGAPKNIQYF	TGTGCCAGCAGTGTGCAGCTAGCGGGGGCCCCCAAAAACATTCAGTACTTC
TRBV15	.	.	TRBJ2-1	CATSSDSTWNEQFF	TGTGCCACCAGCAGCGACAGCACTTGGAATGAGCAGTTCTTC
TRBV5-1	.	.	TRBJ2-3	CASSLETLTDTQYF	TGCGCCAGCAGCTTGGAGACTCTTACAGATACGCAGTATTTT
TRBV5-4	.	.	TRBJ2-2	CASSLAYGELFF	TGTGCCAGCAGCTTGGCTTACGGGGAGCTGTTTTTT
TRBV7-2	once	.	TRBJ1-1	CASSYKWDFPEAFF	TGTGCCAGCTCCTACAAATGGGATTTTCCTGAAGCTTTCTTT
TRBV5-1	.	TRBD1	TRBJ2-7	CASSVGTANSYEQYF	TGCGCCAGCAGCGTCGGGACAGCAAACTCCTACGAGCAGTACTTC
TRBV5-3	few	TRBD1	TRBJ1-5	CARSRRQGAYQPQHF	TGTGCCAGAAGCCGTCGACAGGGGGCTTATCAGCCCCAGCATTTT
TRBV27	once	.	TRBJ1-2	CASSLRRVSEKGGEQSLSYGYTF	TGTGCCAGCAGTCTTCGACGGGTTAGTGAAAAAGGAGGGGAGCAATCTCTCTCCTATGGCTACACCTTC
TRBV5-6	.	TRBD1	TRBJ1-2	CASSRPDRGQGGYTF	TGTGCCAGCAGCCGTCCGGACAGGGGGCAAGGGGGCTACACCTTC
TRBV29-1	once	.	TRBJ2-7	CSVGPAYEQYF	TGCAGCGTAGGACCTGCCTACGAGCAGTACTTC
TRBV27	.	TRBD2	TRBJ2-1	CASSLGVGRALNEQFF	TGTGCCAGCAGTTTAGGCGTCGGGAGGGCTCTGAATGAGCAGTTCTTC
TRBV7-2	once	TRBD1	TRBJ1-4	CASKAVGTANEKLFF	TGTGCCAGCAAAGCTGTCGGGACAGCTAATGAAAAACTGTTTTTT
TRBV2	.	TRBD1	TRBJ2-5	CASSRQGAQETQYF	TGTGCCAGCAGTCGACAGGGGGCTCAAGAGACCCAGTACTTC
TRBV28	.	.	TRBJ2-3	CASSEGADTQYF	TGTGCCAGCAGTGAGGGGGCAGATACGCAGTATTTT
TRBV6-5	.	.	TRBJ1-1	CASSQGRGSRTEAFF	TGTGCCAGCAGCCAAGGCCGGGGGAGTAGGACTGAAGCTTTCTTT
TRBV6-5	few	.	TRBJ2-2	CASSPLRDTGELFF	TGTGCCAGCAGTCCCCTAAGGGACACCGGGGAGCTGTTTTTT
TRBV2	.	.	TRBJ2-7	CASSDWGLNEQYF	TGTGCCAGCAGTGATTGGGGGCTTAACGAGCAGTACTTC
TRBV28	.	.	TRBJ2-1	CASSFGGSNNEQFF	TGTGCCAGCAGTTTTGGGGGGTCGAACAATGAGCAGTTCTTC
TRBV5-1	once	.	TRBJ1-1	CASSLQSNTEAFF	TGCGCCAGCAGCTTGCAGTCAAACACTGAAGCTTTCTTT
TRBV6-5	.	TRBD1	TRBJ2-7	CASSLLGTGYNEQYF	TGTGCCAGCAGCTTGTTGGGGACAGGGTATAACGAGCAGTACTTC
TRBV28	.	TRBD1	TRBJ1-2	CASSLMYRVPGGYGYTF	TGTGCCAGCAGTTTAATGTACAGGGTCCCAGGGGGCTATGGCTACACCTTC
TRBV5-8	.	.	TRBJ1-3	CASSPVRGSLGNTIYF	TGTGCCAGCTCACCGGTCAGGGGTTCATTGGGAAACACCATATATTTT
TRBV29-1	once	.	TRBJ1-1	CGGLEVNTEAFF	TGCGGCGGGTTGGAGGTGAACACTGAAGCTTTCTTT
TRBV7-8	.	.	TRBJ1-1	CASSLAYRGTTEAFF	TGTGCCAGCAGCTTAGCGTACCGGGGAACCACTGAAGCTTTCTTT
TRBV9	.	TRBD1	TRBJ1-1	CASSVEYRGTEAFF	TGTGCCAGCAGCGTAGAATACAGGGGCACTGAAGCTTTCTTT
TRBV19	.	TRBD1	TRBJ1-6	CASSLQGSSYNSPLHF	TGTGCCAGTAGTCTACAGGGGAGCTCCTATAATTCACCCCTCCACTTT
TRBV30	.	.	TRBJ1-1	CAWSLKLNTEAFF	TGTGCCTGGAGTTTAAAGTTAAACACTGAAGCTTTCTTT
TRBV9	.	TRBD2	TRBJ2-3	CASSLTSGSKTDTQYF	TGTGCCAGCAGCCTGACTAGCGGGAGTAAGACAGATACGCAGTATTTT
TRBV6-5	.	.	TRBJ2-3	CASRKGGPVDTQYF	TGTGCCAGCAGAAAGGGGGGGCCCGTAGATACGCAGTATTTT
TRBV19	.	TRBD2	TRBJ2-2	CASTRLAVNTGELFF	TGTGCCAGTACTAGACTAGCGGTGAACACCGGGGAGCTGTTTTTT
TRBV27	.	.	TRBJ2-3	CASSRRPGSTDTQYF	TGTGCCAGCAGCCGGAGGCCTGGGTCCACAGATACGCAGTATTTT
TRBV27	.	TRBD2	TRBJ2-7	CASRGLAGSSSYEQYF	TGTGCCAGCAGAGGACTAGCGGGTTCTAGCTCCTACGAGCAGTACTTC
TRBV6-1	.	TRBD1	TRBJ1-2	CASSEETWTGYGYTF	TGTGCCAGCAGTGAAGAGACATGGACAGGCTATGGCTACACCTTC
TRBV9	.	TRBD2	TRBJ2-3	CASSVAGGGSTDTQYF	TGTGCCAGCAGCGTAGCGGGAGGAGGAAGCACAGATACGCAGTATTTT
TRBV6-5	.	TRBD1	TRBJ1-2	CASSLTGGGGYTF	TGTGCCAGCAGCCTGACAGGGGGCGGTGGCTACACCTTC
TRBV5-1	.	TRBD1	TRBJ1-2	CASSPSGGLGYTF	TGCGCCAGCAGCCCATCAGGGGGTCTTGGCTACACCTTC
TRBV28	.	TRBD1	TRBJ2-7	CASSRGQGAPYEQYF	TGTGCCAGCAGTCGGGGACAGGGGGCCCCCTACGAGCAGTACTTC
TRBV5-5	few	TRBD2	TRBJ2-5	CASSPRGATQYF	TGTGCCAGCAGCCCGCGGGGGGCGACCCAGTACTTC
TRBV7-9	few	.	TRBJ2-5	CASRGFLETQYF	TGTGCCAGCAGGGGGTTTTTGGAGACCCAGTACTTC
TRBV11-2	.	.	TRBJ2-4	CASSLDPGVNIQYF	TGTGCCAGCAGCTTAGACCCCGGGGTAAACATTCAGTACTTC
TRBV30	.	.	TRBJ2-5	CAWSSIRASSVWTQYF	TGTGCCTGGAGTTCAATCCGGGCCTCAAGCGTTTGGACCCAGTACTTC
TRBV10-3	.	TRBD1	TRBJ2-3	CAITLGTASTDTQYF	TGTGCCATCACCCTCGGGACAGCCAGCACAGATACGCAGTATTTT